This T cell receptor (beta chain) originates from a study of blood T cell repertoires in COVID-19. Study details: The United States, Italy and Spain provided the acute and convalescent COVID-19 samples.

The assay was immunoSEQ multiplex PCR, and TCRdb's table has in-frame clones only and misses some. The sample has about 120,000 clones; around 89% are singletons. This clone was detected once. The V gene's germline CDR1 is LGHNA and CDR2 YSLEER. This CDR3 has 14 amino acids. Between the trimmed V and J ends, which lost 1 base and 11 bases, there was a span of 17 bases. Source material: peripheral blood. The clonotype originates from a woman aged 55 to 70 with COVID-19, enrolled during active disease. V is TRBV4-3 and J is TRBJ1-1; D is perhaps TRBD1 (6 bases). The CDR3 DNA reads as TGCGCCAGCAGCCAAGTTAGGGGGTCCGTTTTGGCTTTCTTT. Residues: CASSQVRGSVLAFF.